These 29 T cell receptor beta chains were sequenced from one sample in a study of vaccination effects on CD4 cells after COVID-19. Before sequencing, viral peptide pools were used by the ViraFEST assay to expand antigen-specific CD4+ T cells. CD4+ T cell isolation took place after 10 days of culture. The person had a PCR-confirmed SARS-CoV-2 infection during March to December 2020. Each participant received a vaccine that was either BNT162b2 or mRNA-1273, given as two doses. The protocol was immunoSEQ multiplex PCR, while the TCRdb copy is restricted to in-frame clones and leaves out a portion. The profile shows approximately 15,000 clones, approximately 82% of them singletons. The antigens of these receptors remain unknown. The sample in question was CD4+ T cells from PBMCs cultured with SARS-CoV-2 spike peptides, obtained after COVID-19 vaccination. The receptors here all came from a human donor who had a prior SARS-CoV-2 infection.

This clone was detected a few times. The chain recombines TRBV5-4 with TRBJ1-2, with 10 bases identical to TRBD1. CDR1 and CDR2 (germline): SGHNT, YYREEE (reference sequence). The CDR3 contains 14 residues. Losses at the gene ends were 4 bases for V and 5 bases for J; bases not matched to a gene: 5. The chain's CDR3 is CASSVGGQGYGYTF. In DNA, the CDR3 is TGTGCCAGCAGCGTGGGGGGACAGGGGTATGGCTACACCTTC.

The rearrangement uses TRBV3-1 (or the pseudogene TRBV3-2) and TRBJ2-2; D is possibly TRBD2 (7 bases). CDR3 length: 13 residues. Trimming removed 7 bases from V and 7 bases from J, with 13 bases in between. Germline V CDR1 and CDR2: LGHDT, YNNKEL (reference sequence). This CDR3 is CASKYREGGELFF. For the CDR3, the DNA is TGTGCCAGCAAATACAGGGAGGGCGGGGAGCTGTTTTTT.

The chain links TRBV5-1 to TRBJ2-5; TRBD2 matches 14 bases. Germline lookup yields CDR1 SGHRS and CDR2 YFSETQ. The CDR3 has 15 amino acids. Trimming removed 7 bases from V and 4 bases from J; junction bases left unmatched: 6. CDR3 in amino acids: CASRPGTSGGETQYF. DNA of the CDR3: TGCGCCAGCCGACCCGGGACTAGCGGGGGAGAGACCCAGTACTTC.

The sample holds a few counts of this clone. The chain carries TRBV7-9 and TRBJ2-1; 7 bases agree with TRBD2. Unmatched junction bases numbered 3, after V lost 4 bases and J lost 0 bases. The CDR3 contains 15 residues. CDR1 is SEHNR and CDR2 is FQNEAQ in the germline V gene (reference sequence). The CDR3 sequence is CASSSRGSSYNEQFF. The CDR3 bases are TGTGCCAGCAGCTCTCGCGGGAGCTCCTACAATGAGCAGTTCTTC. Supplemented by reference TRBV7-9 and TRBJ2-1, the full variable domain reads DTGVSQNPRHKITKRGQNVTFRCDPISEHNRLYWYRQTLGQGPEFLTYFQNEAQLEKSRLLSDRFSAERPKGSFSTLEIQRTEQGDSAMYLCASSSRGSSYNEQFFGPGTRLTVL.

This clone was observed a few times. This chain uses TRBV7-9 with TRBJ1-1; no definite D call. This CDR3 has 11 amino acids. The germline gives CDR1 SEHNR, CDR2 FQNEAQ (reference sequence). Trimming left V 8 bases short and J 6 bases short, with 10 bases between. The CDR3 protein is CASSRGPEAFF. The DNA for the CDR3 is TGTGCCAGCTCGAGAGGCCCTGAAGCTTTCTTT.

The gene calls are TRBV5-1 and TRBJ1-4; the match to TRBD1 covers 11 bases. The trim removed 4 bases at V and 7 bases at J, leaving 9 bases unmatched. The CDR3 runs 16 residues. Germline V gene sequence: CDR1 SGHRS, CDR2 YFSETQ. CDR3 amino acids: CASSPEGQGAGEKLFF. DNA of the CDR3: TGCGCCAGCAGCCCAGAAGGACAGGGGGCGGGTGAAAAACTGTTTTTT.

The chain uses TRBV9 and TRBJ2-3; 8 bases agree with TRBD2. Germline V gene data show CDR1 as SGDLS and CDR2 as YYNGEE. The CDR3 has 17 amino acids. The V gene end was trimmed by 4 bases and the J gene end by 3 bases; junction bases not matched to a gene: 13. The CDR3 loop reads CASSFAGGAVWTDTQYF. The DNA for the CDR3 is TGTGCCAGCAGCTTCGCGGGAGGTGCGGTGTGGACAGATACGCAGTATTTT.

J is TRBJ1-3 and V is TRBV7-2; the D is unclear. The CDR3 contains 16 residues. Trimming left V 5 bases short and J 0 bases short, with 14 bases between. The V gene's germline CDR1 is SGHTA and CDR2 FQGNSA. The CDR3 sequence is CASSVIPGGSGNTIYF. As DNA, the CDR3 is TGTGCCAGCAGCGTAATCCCGGGCGGCTCTGGAAACACCATATATTTT.

This clone ranks as large. The J gene is TRBJ2-2, the V gene TRBV6-1, with unresolved D. The CDR3 has 15 residues. V lost 2 bases, J lost 4 bases, and 11 bases lay in between. The germline CDR1 and CDR2 sequences are MNHNS and SASEGT. Here the CDR3 DNA reads TGTGCCAGCAGTGAACCAGGATTGAGCACCGGGGAGCTGTTTTTT. Encoded protein: CASSEPGLSTGELFF.

This clone was picked up a small number of times. This chain links TRBV7-6 with TRBJ1-1, with D uncertain. The germline V gene encodes CDR1 SGHVS and CDR2 FNYEAQ. The V and J ends lost 5 bases and 3 bases respectively, with 10 bases between them. CDR3 length equals 13 residues. This CDR3 reads CASSPRSDTEAFF. CDR3 nucleotide sequence: TGTGCCAGCAGCCCCAGGTCGGACACTGAAGCTTTCTTT.

The chain carries TRBV5-1 and TRBJ2-2, with TRBD2 matching over 7 bases. This CDR3 region has 20 residues. Trimming at V came to 3 bases and at J to 0 bases, leaving 17 bases not matched to a gene. Germline CDR1 reads SGHRS; CDR2 reads YFSETQ. This chain's CDR3 is CASSSPWLYGRGTNTGELFF. CDR3 DNA: TGCGCCAGCAGCTCCCCATGGTTGTACGGGCGGGGGACGAACACCGGGGAGCTGTTTTTT.

The chain couples TRBV4-1 to TRBJ2-5, with 9 bases fitting TRBD1. Germline trimming cut 4 bases from V and 7 bases from J; bases unmatched to any gene: 19. Looked up from germline, CDR1 is MGHRA and CDR2 is YSYEKL. CDR3 length: 18 residues. In nucleotides, the CDR3 is TGCGCCAGCAGCCCCAAACAGGGGGCTTTTGAGACTTCTGGGACCCAGTACTTC. It yields the protein CASSPKQGAFETSGTQYF.

This sequence joins TRBV7-9 and TRBJ1-5, with unresolved D. The CDR3 is 13 residues long. Germline assignment: CDR1 SEHNR and CDR2 FQNEAQ (reference sequence). V lost 1 base, J lost 6 bases, and 7 bases lay in between. CDR3 sequence (DNA): TGTGCCAGCAGCTTAGGTTTTTTTCAGCCCCAGCATTTT. Protein sequence: CASSLGFFQPQHF.

The chain uses TRBV7-3 and TRBJ1-1; the D gene is possibly TRBD1 (6 bases). This CDR3 contains 13 residues. V lost 4 bases, J lost 5 bases, and 11 bases lay in between. Germline lookup yields CDR1 SGHTA and CDR2 FQGTGA. The CDR3 spells CASSSLGGTEAFF. CDR3 DNA sequence: TGTGCCAGCAGCTCTCTAGGGGGGACTGAAGCTTTCTTT.

The rearrangement links TRBV12-3 or TRBV12-4 to TRBJ1-5; D remains ambiguous. The CDR3 sequence is 13 residues long. Trimming removed 8 bases at V and 5 bases at J, with 13 bases between. CDR3 DNA: TGTGCCAGCTGTAAGGGCGTCCATCAGCCCCAGCATTTT. Amino acid sequence: CASCKGVHQPQHF.

This clone was found once. The rearrangement joins TRBV30 to TRBJ1-2; D perhaps matches TRBD1 (5 bases). From germline, CDR1 is GTSNPN and CDR2 SVGIG (reference sequence). CDR3 size: 14 residues. V lost 6 bases and J 3 bases, leaving 17 bases between the germline ends. Written as DNA, the CDR3 is TGTGCCTGTGGGGACCGCTTCGGCGACTATGGCTACACCTTC. Translation: CACGDRFGDYGYTF.

The gene calls are TRBV6-2 or TRBV6-3 and TRBJ1-2; D is possibly TRBD1 (6 bases). Germline lookup yields CDR1 MNHEY and CDR2 SVGEGT. Between the trimmed V and J ends, which lost 0 bases and 4 bases, there was a span of 12 bases. The CDR3 runs to 15 residues. CDR3 sequence reads: CASSYSNGGGYGYTF. In DNA form, the CDR3 reads TGTGCCAGCAGTTACTCGAACGGGGGCGGCTATGGCTACACCTTC.

The chain recombines TRBV3-1 (or the pseudogene TRBV3-2) with TRBJ1-2; TRBD1 matches at 7 bases. Per germline, CDR1 LGHDT and CDR2 YNNKEL (reference sequence). The CDR3 covers 12 residues. V shed 3 bases, J shed 9 bases, and the junction held 4 bases outside the gene matches. CDR3 protein: CASSQGQLSYTF. For the CDR3, the DNA is TGTGCCAGCAGCCAGGGACAGCTTAGCTACACCTTC.

This sequence joins TRBV5-4 and TRBJ2-1; D perhaps matches TRBD2 (5 bases). Germline CDR1 SGHNT, CDR2 YYREEE (reference sequence). V lost 5 bases and J 0 bases, leaving 9 bases between the germline ends. CDR3 length: 14 amino acids. CDR3 loop: CASSRGFSYNEQFF. As DNA, the CDR3 is TGTGCCAGCAGTAGAGGGTTCTCCTACAATGAGCAGTTCTTC.

The gene calls are TRBV6-1 and TRBJ2-7; the D gene is possibly TRBD1 (5 bases). Trimming pared 1 base from V and 1 base from J, leaving 14 bases between. This CDR3 has 16 amino acids. Germline V gene sequence: CDR1 MNHNS, CDR2 SASEGT. The CDR3 loop is CASSEVPAGWSYEQYF. DNA for the CDR3: TGTGCCAGCAGTGAAGTCCCGGCAGGGTGGTCCTACGAGCAGTACTTC.

The CDR3 region has the DNA TGTGCCAGCAGCCAAGTAAGCGGGGCAAGGGACATTCAGTACTTC. This sequence encodes CASSQVSGARDIQYF. The chain combines TRBV3-1 (or the pseudogene TRBV3-2) with TRBJ2-4; TRBD2 agrees at 7 bases. Germline V gene sequence: CDR1 LGHDT, CDR2 YNNKEL (reference sequence). The CDR3 has 15 residues. The J segment lost 8 bases and the V segment lost 1 base, leaving 8 bases of the junction unmatched.

This rearrangement joins TRBV6-6 to TRBJ2-7; D gene uncertain. V was clipped by 2 bases and J by 2 bases, with 7 bases between them. The CDR3 covers 13 residues. CDR1 is MNHNY, CDR2 SVGAGI, per germline (reference sequence). The CDR3, as DNA: TGTGCCAGCAGTTACGGCAGAACCTACGAGCAGTACTTC. Protein: CASSYGRTYEQYF.

This clone was seen once. V is TRBV25-1 and J is TRBJ2-2; 8 bases are a match to TRBD1. This CDR3 comprises 15 residues. Germline assignment: CDR1 MGHDK and CDR2 SYGVNS. Germline trimming cut 1 base from V and 3 bases from J; bases unmatched to any gene: 1. The CDR3 coding sequence is TGTGCCAGCAGTGAATCAGGGGGCGACACCGGGGAGCTGTTTTTT. Translated, it gives CASSESGGDTGELFF. Full variable domain (missing parts from reference TRBV25-1 and TRBJ2-2): EADIYQTPRYLVIGTGKKITLECSQTMGHDKMYWYQQDPGMELHLIHYSYGVNSTEKGDLSSESTVSRIRTEHFPLTLESARPSHTSQYLCASSESGGDTGELFFGEGSRLTVL.

The chain links TRBV11-3 to TRBJ2-3; 10 nucleotides align to TRBD2. The CDR3 runs to 18 residues. Trimming at V came to 6 bases and at J to 0 bases, leaving 12 bases not matched to a gene. Germline V CDR1 and CDR2: SGHNT, YENEEA. CDR3 loop: CASSRGLASYLSTDTQYF. Here the CDR3 DNA reads TGTGCCAGCAGTCGGGGACTAGCGAGCTATCTTAGCACAGATACGCAGTATTTT.

The V gene is TRBV18, the J gene TRBJ2-1; TRBD2 agrees at 13 bases. The V segment lost 6 bases and the J segment 0 bases; nucleotides outside the gene matches: 11. The CDR3 consists of 19 residues. The germline V gene encodes CDR1 KGHSH and CDR2 LQKENI. This chain's CDR3 is CASSQGGLAGASSYNEQFF. CDR3 bases: TGTGCCAGCTCCCAAGGCGGACTAGCGGGGGCAAGCTCCTACAATGAGCAGTTCTTC.

The chain employs TRBV10-3 and TRBJ2-7, with 10 bases identical to TRBD1. The CDR3 consists of 14 residues. Germline lookup yields CDR1 ENHRY and CDR2 SYGVKD. The ends lost 6 bases at V and 6 bases at J; junction bases unmatched: 8. The chain's CDR3 is CAIRERTGGLEQYF. CDR3 nucleotide sequence: TGTGCCATCAGGGAAAGGACAGGGGGGCTCGAGCAGTACTTC.

The rearrangement links TRBV23-1 to TRBJ1-6; TRBD1 agrees at 8 bases. TRBV23-1 is annotated as an ORF whose role is uncertain. The length of the CDR3 is 20 residues. The V and J ends lost 0 bases and 1 base, in that order; junction bases with no gene match: 11. Written as DNA, the CDR3 is TGCGCCAGCAGTCAATCTGACAGGGGTTCGTCTTGGTCCTATAATTCACCCCTCCACTTT. Its translation is CASSQSDRGSSWSYNSPLHF.

V and J are TRBV7-9 and TRBJ2-2; D tentatively fits TRBD1 or TRBD2 (6 bases each). Trimming cost V 5 bases and J 5 bases, with 15 bases left between them. This CDR3 has 15 amino acids. From germline, CDR1 is SEHNR and CDR2 FQNEAQ (reference sequence). DNA of the CDR3: TGTGCCAGCAGCCCCTTGAGGGGGAGGACCGGGGAGCTGTTTTTT. Protein: CASSPLRGRTGELFF.

The V call is TRBV20-1, the J call TRBJ1-1; D remains unclear. Trimming removed 2 bases from V and 0 bases from J, with 1 base in between. From germline, CDR1 is DFQATT and CDR2 SNEGSKA (reference sequence). The CDR3 spans 11 residues. CDR3 amino acids: CSARLNTEAFF. The CDR3, as DNA: TGCAGTGCTAGACTGAACACTGAAGCTTTCTTT.